This T cell receptor (beta chain) was captured in a study of blood T cells in healthy people across ages. The individuals who served as donors were healthy Caucasians living in Russia, aged roughly 6 to 100. The authors drew 8.5 to 10 milliliters of peripheral blood from each donor. Study-level findings and limits: The study found more naive CD4+ cells and higher diversity in long-lived than aged donors.

In the case of this clonotype: The antigen is not known.

Looked up from germline, CDR1 is SGHTA and CDR2 is FQGNSA. The CDR3 is made up of 15 amino acids. The V end lost 1 base, the J end lost 0 bases, and 10 bases lay between the germline ends. Next came a second PCR, run for about 7 to 11 cycles, which used a sample-barcoded 5' primer along with a J-beta primer mix. The authors tagged each cDNA molecule using a template-switch adaptor with 12 random nucleotides. TCRdb reprocessed the 5' RACE reads via MiXCR and lists one record per CDR3 protein. The data contain around 1.5 million distinct CDR3 sequences, 35% to 45% of them singletons. The chain is built from TRBV7-2 and TRBJ2-7; no reliable D call. The TCR comes from a woman younger than 30 in good health. The sequenced material came from blood. The chain's CDR3 is CASSLEGRASYEQYF. CDR3 DNA: TGTGCCAGCAGCTTAGAGGGCCGGGCCTCCTACGAGCAGTACTTC.